This TCR beta chain was identified during a study of a mutant IDH1 vaccine in newly diagnosed glioma. The ends were cut back, 0 bases at V and 2 bases at J, with 5 bases in the middle. Germline V gene sequence: CDR1 MNHEY, CDR2 SMNVEV (reference sequence). CDR3 length: 13 residues. Time point indicated: week 11, during vaccination. It was 300 ug of mutant IDH1 20-mer peptide that made up each vaccine dose, given with topical imiquimod. Clones were sequenced by immunoSEQ multiplex PCR, and TCRdb holds only the in-frame ones, with some missing. Of 25,000 to 35,000 clones in the sample, 90% were seen once. Worth noting for this clone: The antigen is undetermined.

The genes are TRBV27 and TRBJ2-7, with TRBD2 as a possible D gene (5 bases). The material was PBMCs, obtained from a glioma patient whose treatment included an IDH1 peptide vaccine. This sequence originates from a man aged 18 to 30 with glioma. The CDR3 nucleotides are TGTGCCAGCAGTTTATCGACTACCTACGAGCAGTACTTC. The encoded protein is CASSLSTTYEQYF.